The subject of this entry is one T cell receptor (beta chain). This entry comes from a study of shared clonotypes between healthy human individuals. Data came from immunoSEQ multiplex PCR; TCRdb stores just in-frame clones and leaves some out. The sample consists of around 750,000 clones, approximately 79% of them appearing once. The V gene's germline CDR1 is MDHEN and CDR2 SYDVKM. The CDR3 spans 13 residues. Trimming took 10 bases from V and 4 from J, leaving 16 bases between them. This chain joins TRBV28 and TRBJ1-1; D perhaps matches TRBD1 (6 bases). Source material: memory CD4+ T cells sorted from blood. Described subset: CD45RA-negative fraction. This sequence originates from a woman aged 25-40 years in good health. CDR3: CAIGAGAVTEAFF. CDR3 nucleotides: TGTGCCATCGGAGCGGGGGCAGTCACTGAAGCTTTCTTT. Drawing the rest from reference TRBV28 and TRBJ1-1, the complete variable domain is DVKVTQSSRYLVKRTGEKVFLECVQDMDHENMFWYRQDPGLGLRLIYFSYDVKMKEKGDIPEGYSVSREKKERFSLILESASTNQTSMYLCAIGAGAVTEAFFGQGTRLTVV.